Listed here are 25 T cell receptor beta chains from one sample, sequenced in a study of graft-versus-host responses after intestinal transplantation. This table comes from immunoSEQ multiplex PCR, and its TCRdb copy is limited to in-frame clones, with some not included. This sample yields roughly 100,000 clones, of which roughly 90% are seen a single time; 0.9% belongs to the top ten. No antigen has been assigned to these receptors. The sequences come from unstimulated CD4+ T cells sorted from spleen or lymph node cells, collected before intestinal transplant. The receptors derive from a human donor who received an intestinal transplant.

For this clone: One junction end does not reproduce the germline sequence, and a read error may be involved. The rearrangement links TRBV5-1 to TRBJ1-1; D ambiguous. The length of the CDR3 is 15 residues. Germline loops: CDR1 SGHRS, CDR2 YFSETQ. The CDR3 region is CASRLDGVKLTEAFF. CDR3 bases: TGCGCCAGCAGATTGGACGGTGTTAAGTTGACTGAAGCTTTCTTT. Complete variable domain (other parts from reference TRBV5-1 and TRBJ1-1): KAGVTQTPRYLIKTRGQQVTLSCSPISGHRSVSWYQQTPGQGLQFLFEYFSETQRNKGNFPGRFSGRQFSNSRSEMNVSTLELGDSALYLCASRLDGVKLTEAFFGQGTRLTVV.

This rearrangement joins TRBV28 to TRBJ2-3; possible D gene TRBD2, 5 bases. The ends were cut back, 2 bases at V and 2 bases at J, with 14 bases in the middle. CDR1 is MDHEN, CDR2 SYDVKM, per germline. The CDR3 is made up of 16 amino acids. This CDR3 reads CASSLRRLAYTDTQYF. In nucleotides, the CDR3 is TGTGCCAGCAGTTTACGAAGGCTAGCTTACACAGATACGCAGTATTTT.

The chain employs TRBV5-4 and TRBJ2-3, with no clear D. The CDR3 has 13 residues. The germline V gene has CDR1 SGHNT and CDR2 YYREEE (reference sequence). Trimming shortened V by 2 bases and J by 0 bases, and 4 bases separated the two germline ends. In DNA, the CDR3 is TGTGCCAGCAGCTTCCCTAGCACAGATACGCAGTATTTT. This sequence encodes CASSFPSTDTQYF.

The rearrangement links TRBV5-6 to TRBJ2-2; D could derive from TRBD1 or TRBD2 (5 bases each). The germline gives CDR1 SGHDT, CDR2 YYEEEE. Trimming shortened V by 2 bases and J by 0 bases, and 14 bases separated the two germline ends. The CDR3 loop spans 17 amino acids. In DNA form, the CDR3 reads TGTGCCAGCAGCTTACGGGTTTTGGGACCGAACACCGGGGAGCTGTTTTTT. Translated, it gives CASSLRVLGPNTGELFF.

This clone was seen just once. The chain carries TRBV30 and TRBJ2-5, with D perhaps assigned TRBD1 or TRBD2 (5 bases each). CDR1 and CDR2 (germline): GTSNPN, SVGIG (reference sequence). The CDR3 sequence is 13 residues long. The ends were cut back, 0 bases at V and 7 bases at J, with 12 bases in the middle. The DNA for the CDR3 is TGTGCCTGGAGTGTACAGGACTCCGGGACCCAGTACTTC. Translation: CAWSVQDSGTQYF.

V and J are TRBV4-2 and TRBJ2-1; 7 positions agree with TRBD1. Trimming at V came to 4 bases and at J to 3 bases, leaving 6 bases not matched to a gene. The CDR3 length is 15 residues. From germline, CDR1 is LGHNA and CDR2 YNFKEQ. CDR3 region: CASSLTGTVYNEQFF. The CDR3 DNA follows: TGTGCCAGCAGCCTTACCGGGACAGTCTACAATGAGCAGTTCTTC.

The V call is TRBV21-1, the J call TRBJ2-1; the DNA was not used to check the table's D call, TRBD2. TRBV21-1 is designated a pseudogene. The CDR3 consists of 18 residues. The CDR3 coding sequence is TGTGCCAGCAGCAAAACCCCCTCGCGGACTAGCGGGTACAATGAGCAGTTCTTC. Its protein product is CASSKTPSRTSGYNEQFF.

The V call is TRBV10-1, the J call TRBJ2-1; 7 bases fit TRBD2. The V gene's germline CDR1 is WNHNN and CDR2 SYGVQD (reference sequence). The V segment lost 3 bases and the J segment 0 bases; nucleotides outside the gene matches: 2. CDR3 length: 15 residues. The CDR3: CASSDGGSSYNEQFF. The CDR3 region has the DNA TGCGCCAGCAGTGACGGCGGGAGCTCCTACAATGAGCAGTTCTTC.

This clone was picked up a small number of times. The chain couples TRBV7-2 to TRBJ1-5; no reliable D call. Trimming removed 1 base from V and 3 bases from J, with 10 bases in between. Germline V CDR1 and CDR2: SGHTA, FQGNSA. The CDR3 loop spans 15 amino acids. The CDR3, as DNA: TGTGCCAGCAGCTTAGAGCAGGTCCTCAATCAGCCCCAGCATTTT. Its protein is CASSLEQVLNQPQHF.

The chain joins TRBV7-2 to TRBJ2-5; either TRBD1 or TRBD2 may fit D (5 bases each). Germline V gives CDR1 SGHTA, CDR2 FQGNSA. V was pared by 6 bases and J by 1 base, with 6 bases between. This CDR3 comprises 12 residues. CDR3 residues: CASRRGQETQYF. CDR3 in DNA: TGTGCCAGCAGGAGGGGCCAAGAGACCCAGTACTTC.

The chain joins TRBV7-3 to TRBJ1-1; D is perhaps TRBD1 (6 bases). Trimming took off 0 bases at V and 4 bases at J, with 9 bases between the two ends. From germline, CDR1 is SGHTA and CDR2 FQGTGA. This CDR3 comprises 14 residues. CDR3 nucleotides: TGTGCCAGCAGCTTAACAGGGGGGCCCACTGAAGCTTTCTTT. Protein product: CASSLTGGPTEAFF.

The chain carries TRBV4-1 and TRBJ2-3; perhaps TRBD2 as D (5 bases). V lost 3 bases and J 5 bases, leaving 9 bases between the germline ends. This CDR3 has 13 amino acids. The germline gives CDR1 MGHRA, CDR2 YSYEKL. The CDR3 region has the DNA TGCGCCAGCAGCCACCCCGCGGGAGATACGCAGTATTTT. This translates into CASSHPAGDTQYF.

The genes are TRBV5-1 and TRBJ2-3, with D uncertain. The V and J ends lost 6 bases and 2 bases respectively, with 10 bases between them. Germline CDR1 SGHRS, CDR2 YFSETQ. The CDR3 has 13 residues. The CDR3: CASKVSTTDTQYF. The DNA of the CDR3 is TGCGCCAGCAAAGTCAGCACCACAGATACGCAGTATTTT.

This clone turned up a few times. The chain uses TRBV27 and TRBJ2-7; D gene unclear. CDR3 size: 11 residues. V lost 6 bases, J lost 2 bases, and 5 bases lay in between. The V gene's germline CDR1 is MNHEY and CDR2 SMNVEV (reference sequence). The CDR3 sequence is CASRYTYEQYF. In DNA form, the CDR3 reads TGTGCCAGCAGGTACACCTACGAGCAGTACTTC.

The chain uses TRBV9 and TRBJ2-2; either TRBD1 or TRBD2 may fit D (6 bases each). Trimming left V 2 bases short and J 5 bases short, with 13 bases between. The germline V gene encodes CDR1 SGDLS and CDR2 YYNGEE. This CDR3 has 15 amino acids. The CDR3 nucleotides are TGTGCCAGCAGCGTTGTGGGGGGCAGTACCGGGGAGCTGTTTTTT. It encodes CASSVVGGSTGELFF.

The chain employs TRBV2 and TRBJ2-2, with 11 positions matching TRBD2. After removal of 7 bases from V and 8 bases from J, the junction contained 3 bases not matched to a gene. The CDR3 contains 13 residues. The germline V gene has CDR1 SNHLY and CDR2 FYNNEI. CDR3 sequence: CASIGTSGGELFF. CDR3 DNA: TGTGCCAGCATTGGGACTAGCGGAGGGGAGCTGTTTTTT.

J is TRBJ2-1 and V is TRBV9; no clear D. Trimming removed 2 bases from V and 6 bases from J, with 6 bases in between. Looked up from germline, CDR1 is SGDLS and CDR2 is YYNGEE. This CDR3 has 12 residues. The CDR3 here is CASSVSGNEQFF. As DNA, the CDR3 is TGTGCCAGCAGCGTGTCAGGCAATGAGCAGTTCTTC.

This CDR3 reads CASSSRGGRAFSHEQFF. The CDR3 nucleotides read TGTGCCAGCAGCTCACGGGGCGGGAGGGCCTTTAGCCATGAGCAGTTCTTC. The chain recombines TRBV7-3 with TRBJ2-1, with 9 positions matching TRBD2. The germline gives CDR1 SGHTA, CDR2 FQGTGA. The trim removed 4 bases at V and 8 bases at J, leaving 15 bases unmatched. CDR3 length equals 17 residues.

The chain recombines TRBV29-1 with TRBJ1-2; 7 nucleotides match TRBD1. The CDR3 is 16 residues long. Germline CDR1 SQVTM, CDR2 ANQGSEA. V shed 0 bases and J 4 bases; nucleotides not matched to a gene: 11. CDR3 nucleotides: TGCAGCGTTGAAGATCCGAAGGACAGGAGCATCTATGGCTACACCTTC. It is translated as CSVEDPKDRSIYGYTF.

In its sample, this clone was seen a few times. The CDR3 DNA is TGCGCCAGCAGCACTCAAGCCGGGTCCCCGGCGGAGACCCAGTACTTC. Translating it yields CASSTQAGSPAETQYF. The chain carries TRBV5-1 and TRBJ2-5, with D unresolved. The germline CDR1 and CDR2 sequences are SGHRS and YFSETQ. There are 16 residues in the CDR3. Trimming left V 4 bases short and J 5 bases short, with 21 bases between.

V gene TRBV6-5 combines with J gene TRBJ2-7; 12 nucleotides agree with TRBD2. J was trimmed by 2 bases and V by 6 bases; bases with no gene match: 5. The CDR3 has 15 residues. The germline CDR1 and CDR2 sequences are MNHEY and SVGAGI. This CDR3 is CASSPASGRAYEQYF. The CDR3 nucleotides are TGTGCCAGCAGCCCAGCTAGCGGGAGGGCCTACGAGCAGTACTTC.

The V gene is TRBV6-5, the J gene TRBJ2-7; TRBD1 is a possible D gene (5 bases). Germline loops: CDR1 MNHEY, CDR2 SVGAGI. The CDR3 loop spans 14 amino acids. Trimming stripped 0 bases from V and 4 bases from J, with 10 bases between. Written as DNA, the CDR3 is TGTGCCAGCAGTTACTCTAGGGGATCATACGAGCAGTACTTC. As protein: CASSYSRGSYEQYF.

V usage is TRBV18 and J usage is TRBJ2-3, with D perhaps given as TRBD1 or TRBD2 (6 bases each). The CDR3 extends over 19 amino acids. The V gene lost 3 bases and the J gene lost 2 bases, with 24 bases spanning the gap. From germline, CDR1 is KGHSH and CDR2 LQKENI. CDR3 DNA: TGTGCCAGCTCACCGGGGGGCGTCGCGGCCGCGTCTCCCACAGATACGCAGTATTTT. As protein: CASSPGGVAAASPTDTQYF.

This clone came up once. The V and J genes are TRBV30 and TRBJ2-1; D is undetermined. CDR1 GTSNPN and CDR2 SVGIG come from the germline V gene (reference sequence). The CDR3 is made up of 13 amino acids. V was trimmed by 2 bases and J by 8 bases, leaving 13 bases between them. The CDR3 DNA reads TGTGCCTGGAGTCACCCCTCCCGATATGAGCAGTTCTTC. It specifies CAWSHPSRYEQFF.

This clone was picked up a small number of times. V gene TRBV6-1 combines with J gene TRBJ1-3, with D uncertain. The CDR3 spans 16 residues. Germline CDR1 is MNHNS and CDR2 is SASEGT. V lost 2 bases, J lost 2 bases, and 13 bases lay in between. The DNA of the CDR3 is TGTGCCAGCAGTGAACTTACTTTGGCAGCTGGAAACACCATATATTTT. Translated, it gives CASSELTLAAGNTIYF.